This record covers a single TCR beta chain. Antigen unknown. With 0 bases removed from V and 1 base from J, the gap between germline ends came to 11 bases. This CDR3 has 15 residues. Germline CDR1 is SGHNT and CDR2 is YYREEE (reference sequence). These data originate in a study of cytomegalovirus exposure and HLA in healthy donors. Points from the study as a whole: While the bulk of TCR sequences proved rare, some public TCRs turned up in many donors.

With 60 Vbeta and 13 Jbeta primers, the PCR was carried out. Sequencing was performed with immunoSEQ multiplex PCR; in TCRdb, only in-frame clones are kept and a portion is missing. The profile shows under 200,000 clones, 87% of them singletons. This receptor was identified in a boy between 2 and 15 years old in good health and CMV-seronegative. Sequencing used PBMCs. This chain uses TRBV5-4 with TRBJ2-7; TRBD1 is a possible D gene (6 bases). DNA for the CDR3: TGTGCCAGCAGCTTGGGGGACACAGGATCCTACGAGCAGTACTTC. This encodes CASSLGDTGSYEQYF.